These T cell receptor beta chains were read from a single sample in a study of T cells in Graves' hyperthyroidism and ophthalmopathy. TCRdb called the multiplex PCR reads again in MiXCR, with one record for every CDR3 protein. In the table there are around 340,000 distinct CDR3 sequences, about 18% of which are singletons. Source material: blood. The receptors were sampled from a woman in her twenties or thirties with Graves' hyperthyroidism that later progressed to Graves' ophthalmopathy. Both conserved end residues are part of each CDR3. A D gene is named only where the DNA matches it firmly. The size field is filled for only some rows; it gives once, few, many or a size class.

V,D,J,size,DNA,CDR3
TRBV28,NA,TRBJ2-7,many,TGTGCCAGCAGTTTACAAGGCCTCTCCTACGAGCAGTACTTC,CASSLQGLSYEQYF
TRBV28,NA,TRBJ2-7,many,TGTGCCAGCAGTTTCGGTTTCAGGGAAGACTACGAGCAGTACTTC,CASSFGFREDYEQYF
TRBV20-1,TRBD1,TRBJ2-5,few,TGCAGTGCTGAGTCTGGACAGGGCTCGGAGACCCAGTACTTC,CSAESGQGSETQYF
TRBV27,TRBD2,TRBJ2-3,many,TGTGCCAGCAGTTTATTTACTAGCGGGGGCTCAGATACGCAGTATTTT,CASSLFTSGGSDTQYF
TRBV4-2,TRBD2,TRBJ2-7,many,TGTGCCAGCAGCCAGCCGGGACTAGCATCCGAGCAGTACTTC,CASSQPGLASEQYF
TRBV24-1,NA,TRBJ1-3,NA,TGTGCCACCAGTGATCCCAATGCCTCTGGAAACACCATATATTTT,CATSDPNASGNTIYF
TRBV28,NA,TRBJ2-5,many,TGTGCCAGCAGTGCCTTGGTGGAGACCCAGTACTTC,CASSALVETQYF
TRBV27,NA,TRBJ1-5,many,TGTGCCAGCTCACAACGGCATCGGCCAGGGGTATATCAGCCCCAGCATTTT,CASSQRHRPGVYQPQHF
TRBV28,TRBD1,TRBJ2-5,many,TGTGCCAGCAGTTTGGAACAGGGGTTAGGAGAGACCCAGTACTTC,CASSLEQGLGETQYF
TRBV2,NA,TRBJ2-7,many,TGTGCCAGCAGTGACAGGGAATCCTACGAGCAGTACTTC,CASSDRESYEQYF
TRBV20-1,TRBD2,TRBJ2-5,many,TGCAGTGTTGAGGGAAAGGGACTAGCGGTTCAAGAGACCCAGTACTTC,CSVEGKGLAVQETQYF
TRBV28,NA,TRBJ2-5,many,TGTGCCAGCAGTTTCCGTACCCCCCCGGGGGAGACCCAGTACTTC,CASSFRTPPGETQYF
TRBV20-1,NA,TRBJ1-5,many,TGCAGTGCTAGCCCCCGGGCCGGCAATCAGCCCCAGCATTTT,CSASPRAGNQPQHF
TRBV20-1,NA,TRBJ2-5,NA,TGCAGTGCTAGAGATTGGGGGGCGTCAACGGAGGAGACCCAGTACTTC,CSARDWGASTEETQYF
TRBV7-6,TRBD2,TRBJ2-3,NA,TGTGCCAGCAGCTTAGGCCCTAGCGGGAGACCCACAGATACGCAGTATTTT,CASSLGPSGRPTDTQYF
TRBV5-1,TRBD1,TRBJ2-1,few,TGCGCCAGCAGCCCGGACAGGAACTCCTACAATGAGCAGTTCTTC,CASSPDRNSYNEQFF
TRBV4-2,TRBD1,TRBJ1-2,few,TGTGCCAGCAGGGGACAGGGCAGTGGCTACACCTTC,CASRGQGSGYTF
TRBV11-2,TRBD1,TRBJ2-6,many,TGTGCCAGCAGCTCACTCCCAGGGGGTTCCGGGGCCAACGTCCTGACTTTC,CASSSLPGGSGANVLTF
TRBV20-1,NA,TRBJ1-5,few,TGCAGTGCTAGAGTATTGCAGGGGTATAGCAATCAGCCCCGGCATTTT,CSARVLQGYSNQPRHF
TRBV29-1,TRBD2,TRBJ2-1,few,TGCAGCGCCCCGTCGGGGGGTGGGTCTTGGGGCAATGAGCAGTTCTTC,CSAPSGGGSWGNEQFF
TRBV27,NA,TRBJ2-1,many,TGTGCCAGCAGTTTATTTAGCACCTCCTACAATGAGCAGTTCTTC,CASSLFSTSYNEQFF
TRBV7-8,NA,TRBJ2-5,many,TGTGCCAGCAGCTTATCCCGGGGGCAGCCCCAGTACTTC,CASSLSRGQPQYF
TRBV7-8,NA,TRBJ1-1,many,TGTGCCAGCAGCCAAGTCACTATGAACACTGAAGCTTTCTTT,CASSQVTMNTEAFF
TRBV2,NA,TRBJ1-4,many,TGTGCCAGCAGTCCCTCGGGTCTGGAAAAACTGTTTTTT,CASSPSGLEKLFF
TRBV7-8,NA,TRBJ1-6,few,TGTGCCAGCAGCTCCCACACAGATCTTAATTCACCCCTCCACTTT,CASSSHTDLNSPLHF
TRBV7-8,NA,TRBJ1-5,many,TGTGCCAGCAGCTTAGCCGGAGTCAATCAGCCCCAGCATTTT,CASSLAGVNQPQHF